This T cell receptor beta chain was recovered during a study of blood T cell repertoires in COVID-19. Study information: From the United States, Italy and Spain came samples of acute and convalescent COVID-19.

Sequencing was performed with immunoSEQ multiplex PCR; in TCRdb, only in-frame clones are kept and a portion is missing. The sample lists a few hundred thousand clones; roughly 87% were seen once. The recovered donors of Cohort 3 showed two negative PCRs, clearance, or symptom resolution. Trimming cost V 3 bases and J 0 bases; bases outside gene matches: 2. The CDR3 loop spans 16 amino acids. Germline V CDR1 and CDR2: ENHRY, SYGVKD. The V gene is TRBV10-3, the J gene TRBJ1-6; 7 bases are shared with TRBD1. What was sequenced was PBMCs or T cells enriched from blood (not recorded which). The receptor was isolated from a woman under 30 who had recovered from COVID-19. The CDR3 DNA sequence: TGTGCCATCAGTGAATACAGGGGCTCCTATAATTCACCCCTCCACTTT. Its protein is CAISEYRGSYNSPLHF.